Below are 30 T cell receptor beta chains sequenced from a single sample in a study of early T cells in non-severe SARS-CoV-2 infection. A single record per CDR3 protein comes from TCRdb applying MiXCR to the 5' RACE reads. The sample contains 70,000 to 90,000 distinct CDR3 sequences, 12% of which appear only once. Sequencing was performed on whole blood. The receptors here all came from an adult who was a healthcare worker with PCR-confirmed SARS-CoV-2 infection or an uninfected control (not recorded which).

This clonotype was seen at least ten times. The genes are TRBV20-1 and TRBJ2-7; 7 bases map to TRBD1. The germline V gene encodes CDR1 DFQATT and CDR2 SNEGSKA (reference sequence). There are 15 residues in the CDR3. The ends lost 2 bases at V and 2 bases at J; junction bases unmatched: 9. CDR3 coding DNA: TGCAGTGCTAGAAGTGGACAGGCAAGTACCTACGAGCAGTACTTC. Amino acid sequence: CSARSGQASTYEQYF.

At least ten counts were recorded for this clonotype. The chain uses TRBV20-1 and TRBJ1-1; 7 bases fit TRBD1. The CDR3 is made up of 12 amino acids. V lost 5 bases to trimming and J lost 1 base; unmatched junction nucleotides: 1. CDR1 DFQATT and CDR2 SNEGSKA come from the germline V gene (reference sequence). Here the CDR3 DNA reads TGCAGTGCTGGACAGGAGAACACTGAAGCTTTCTTT. Amino acid sequence: CSAGQENTEAFF.

This clonotype was picked up a small number of times. This chain's CDR3 is CASSPGDRTEAFF. CDR3 sequence (DNA): TGTGCCAGCTCACCGGGGGACAGAACTGAAGCTTTCTTT. The chain links TRBV18 to TRBJ1-1, with 7 bases lining up with TRBD1. The length of the CDR3 is 13 residues. V dropped 3 bases and J dropped 5; count of bases not matched to a gene: 3. Germline CDR1 KGHSH, CDR2 LQKENI.

This clonotype was seen at least ten times. The rearrangement joins TRBV20-1 to TRBJ2-7; D gene uncertain. CDR1 is DFQATT and CDR2 is SNEGSKA in the germline V gene (reference sequence). The CDR3 extends over 15 amino acids. Trimming cost V 0 bases and J 1 base, with 13 bases left between them. The CDR3 DNA is TGCAGTGCTAGAGAGTCGGTCCGGGTTTCCTACGAGCAGTACTTC. As protein: CSARESVRVSYEQYF.

This clonotype was picked up many times. The rearrangement uses TRBV20-1 and TRBJ1-2; D is uncertain. V was clipped by 3 bases and J by 8 bases, with 10 bases between them. Germline-derived CDR1 and CDR2 are DFQATT and SNEGSKA (reference sequence). This CDR3 is built from 11 residues. The CDR3 reads CSASSSWGYTF. CDR3 in DNA: TGCAGTGCTAGTTCCTCTTGGGGCTACACCTTC.

This clonotype was observed many times. V is TRBV5-1 and J is TRBJ2-7, with unresolved D. CDR3 length equals 14 residues. V was shortened by 4 bases and J by 0 bases, with 11 bases between the two germline ends. Germline V gene sequence: CDR1 SGHRS, CDR2 YFSETQ. DNA of the CDR3: TGCGCCAGCAGCCCCCAAGGCACCTCCTACGAGCAGTACTTC. It specifies CASSPQGTSYEQYF.

V usage is TRBV7-9 and J usage is TRBJ2-5; 11 positions agree with TRBD2. The ends lost 5 bases at V and 0 bases at J; junction bases unmatched: 5. This CDR3 spans 16 amino acids. CDR1 and CDR2 from the germline V gene are SEHNR and FQNEAQ (reference sequence). The CDR3 region has the DNA TGTGCCAGCAGCCTCGGGACTAGCGGAAACCAAGAGACCCAGTACTTC. It is translated as CASSLGTSGNQETQYF.

This sequence joins TRBV5-1 and TRBJ2-7, with 7 nucleotides matching TRBD1. CDR1 and CDR2 (germline): SGHRS, YFSETQ. This CDR3 contains 13 residues. Trimming cost V 3 bases and J 6 bases; bases outside gene matches: 6. The chain's CDR3 is CASSSSTGFEQYF. The CDR3 DNA sequence: TGCGCCAGCAGCTCCTCGACAGGGTTCGAGCAGTACTTC.

The chain is built from TRBV5-1 and TRBJ2-6; no clear D. Trimming stripped 1 base from V and 3 bases from J, with 8 bases between. CDR3 length equals 15 residues. The germline CDR1 and CDR2 sequences are SGHRS and YFSETQ. The CDR3 sequence is CASSLFGDGANVLTF. The CDR3 nucleotides are TGCGCCAGCAGCTTGTTCGGTGATGGGGCCAACGTCCTGACTTTC.

This clonotype was counted only a few times. The CDR3 reads CASSEAGHYGYTF. The CDR3 DNA sequence: TGTGCCAGCAGTGAAGCCGGGCACTATGGCTACACCTTC. The V call is TRBV6-1, the J call TRBJ1-2; D uncertain. Between the trimmed V and J ends, which lost 0 bases and 3 bases, there was a span of 5 bases. The CDR3 totals 13 residues. Germline values: CDR1 MNHNS, CDR2 SASEGT.

The chain carries TRBV7-8 and TRBJ2-7, with 7 bases lining up with TRBD1. CDR1 and CDR2 from the germline V gene are SGHVS and FQNEAQ. The CDR3 contains 14 residues. V was clipped by 8 bases and J by 3 bases; unmatched bases: 10. CDR3 in amino acids: CASGTLRDSYEQYF. The CDR3 nucleotides read TGTGCCAGCGGGACGCTTAGGGACAGCTACGAGCAGTACTTC.

This clonotype was observed a few times. This rearrangement joins TRBV20-1 to TRBJ1-6, with TRBD1 matching over 9 bases. This CDR3 contains 16 residues. From germline, CDR1 is DFQATT and CDR2 SNEGSKA (reference sequence). J lost 7 bases, V lost 1 base, and 8 bases had no gene match. CDR3 in amino acids: CSARVGTGTFNSPLHF. CDR3 coding DNA: TGCAGTGCTAGAGTCGGGACAGGGACTTTCAATTCACCCCTCCACTTT.

Ten or more counts support this clonotype. This chain joins TRBV20-1 and TRBJ1-4, with D unresolved. With 5 bases removed from V and 8 bases from J, the gap between germline ends came to 12 bases. Germline values: CDR1 DFQATT, CDR2 SNEGSKA (reference sequence). This CDR3 has 12 amino acids. The CDR3 region is CSAPSDREKLFF. DNA of the CDR3: TGCAGTGCTCCCAGCGATCGGGAAAAACTGTTTTTT.

The chain has TRBV20-1 and TRBJ2-2, with D perhaps TRBD1 or TRBD2 (5 bases each). The length of the CDR3 is 14 residues. Trimming took off 6 bases at V and 6 bases at J, with 17 bases between the two ends. CDR1 and CDR2 (germline): DFQATT, SNEGSKA (reference sequence). The CDR3: CSARAGGESGELFF. CDR3 coding DNA: TGCAGTGCCCGAGCTGGGGGAGAGTCCGGGGAGCTGTTTTTT.

This clonotype was seen at least ten times. This chain connects TRBV5-4 to TRBJ2-3; 7 positions match TRBD1. J lost 2 bases, V lost 5 bases, and 5 bases had no gene match. CDR1 is SGHNT, CDR2 YYREEE, per germline (reference sequence). This CDR3 spans 14 amino acids. This CDR3 is CASSRGQLTDTQYF. The CDR3 DNA reads as TGTGCCAGCAGTAGGGGACAGCTCACAGATACGCAGTATTTT.

The rearrangement joins TRBV20-1 to TRBJ2-1; 7 bases are shared with TRBD1. The CDR3 covers 13 residues. Germline-derived CDR1 and CDR2 are DFQATT and SNEGSKA (reference sequence). The junction had 8 bases not matched to a gene; V was cut back by 6 bases and J by 6 bases. The CDR3 here is CSAGTERINEQFF. CDR3 DNA sequence: TGCAGTGCGGGGACAGAACGGATCAATGAGCAGTTCTTC.

This rearrangement joins TRBV6-1 to TRBJ1-2, with a possible D match to TRBD1 (6 bases). This CDR3 region has 13 residues. Trimming pared 4 bases from V and 8 bases from J, leaving 14 bases between. Germline-derived CDR1 and CDR2 are MNHNS and SASEGT. CDR3 sequence: CASSAVQGDGYTF. CDR3 DNA: TGTGCCAGCAGTGCAGTACAGGGAGACGGCTACACCTTC.

About this clonotype: A clone one base away is much larger, so this may be a read error. The chain couples TRBV20-1 to TRBJ2-3; D remains unclear. This CDR3 has 13 residues. Germline V lookup: CDR1 DFQATT, CDR2 SNEGSKA (reference sequence). CDR3 region: CGATLSGTDTQYF. CDR3 DNA: TGCGGTGCTACATTAAGTGGCACAGATACGCAGTATTTT.

This clonotype appeared many times. The chain employs TRBV28 and TRBJ1-1, with 8 bases lining up with TRBD1. The CDR3 sequence is 16 residues long. V gave up 9 bases and J gave up 5 bases; unmatched junction bases: 17. Germline V gives CDR1 MDHEN, CDR2 SYDVKM. CDR3 residues: CASQLRDRILVTEAFF. DNA of the CDR3: TGTGCCAGTCAACTCCGGGACAGGATTTTAGTAACTGAAGCTTTCTTT. Filled out from reference TRBV28 and TRBJ1-1, the complete variable domain reads DVKVTQSSRYLVKRTGEKVFLECVQDMDHENMFWYRQDPGLGLRLIYFSYDVKMKEKGDIPEGYSVSREKKERFSLILESASTNQTSMYLCASQLRDRILVTEAFFGQGTRLTVV.

The CDR3: CASRQGHGYGYTF. CDR3 bases: TGCGCCAGCAGACAGGGGCACGGCTATGGCTACACCTTC. The V call is TRBV5-1, the J call TRBJ1-2; 7 bases line up with TRBD1. The ends lost 5 bases at V and 4 bases at J; junction bases unmatched: 5. Germline lookup yields CDR1 SGHRS and CDR2 YFSETQ. CDR3 size: 13 residues.

There are many counts of this clonotype. The chain links TRBV9 to TRBJ2-2; tentatively, D is TRBD2 (6 bases). Trimming pared 4 bases from V and 2 bases from J, leaving 12 bases between. Germline V gives CDR1 SGDLS, CDR2 YYNGEE. The CDR3 is 15 residues long. DNA of the CDR3: TGTGCCAGCAGCCCCTGGGGACTTAACACCGGGGAGCTGTTTTTT. It encodes CASSPWGLNTGELFF.

The V call is TRBV10-3, the J call TRBJ1-1; D gene ambiguous. Germline V CDR1 and CDR2: ENHRY, SYGVKD. The CDR3 covers 12 residues. With 6 bases removed from V and 3 bases from J, the gap between germline ends came to 8 bases. CDR3 DNA sequence: TGTGCCATCAGCTACTCTGACACTGAAGCTTTCTTT. Its protein is CAISYSDTEAFF.

A few counts support this clonotype. This sequence joins TRBV5-4 and TRBJ2-7; 11 bases match TRBD2. Germline loops: CDR1 SGHNT, CDR2 YYREEE (reference sequence). This CDR3 comprises 14 residues. Unmatched junction bases numbered 4, after V lost 4 bases and J lost 4 bases. CDR3 DNA: TGTGCCAGCAGCCCGTGGACTAGCGGGTACGAGCAGTACTTC. It codes for CASSPWTSGYEQYF.

This clonotype came up many times. The rearrangement joins TRBV7-6 to TRBJ2-5, with 9 bases identical to TRBD2. This CDR3 comprises 17 residues. The V and J ends lost 0 bases and 0 bases, in that order; junction bases with no gene match: 5. Per germline, CDR1 SGHVS and CDR2 FNYEAQ. CDR3 DNA sequence: TGTGCCAGCAGCTTAGCTGGGAGCGGGGGGTACCAAGAGACCCAGTACTTC. Amino acids: CASSLAGSGGYQETQYF. The full variable domain, with the rest looked up from reference TRBV7-6 and TRBJ2-5, is GAGVSQSPRYKVTKRGQDVALRCDPISGHVSLYWYRQALGQGPEFLTYFNYEAQQDKSGLPNDRFSAERPEGSISTLTIQRTEQRDSAMYRCASSLAGSGGYQETQYFGPGTRLLVL.

In this sample, this clonotype turned up many times. This chain connects TRBV7-9 to TRBJ1-1, with 7 nucleotides matching TRBD1. The germline CDR1 and CDR2 sequences are SEHNR and FQNEAQ (reference sequence). The length of the CDR3 is 16 residues. Unmatched junction bases numbered 15, after V lost 7 bases and J lost 4 bases. The CDR3 region is CASTLTGGGAGTEAFF. The CDR3 DNA follows: TGTGCCAGCACCCTAACAGGAGGGGGCGCAGGCACTGAAGCTTTCTTT.

This clonotype was counted between two and nine times. The V gene is TRBV29-1, the J gene TRBJ1-1; D may be TRBD1 (5 bases). In germline, CDR1 is SQVTM, CDR2 ANQGSEA. The CDR3 contains 11 residues. Trimming shortened V by 4 bases and J by 7 bases, and 10 bases separated the two germline ends. In nucleotides, the CDR3 is TGCAGCGTTGTCTGGGGGAGTGAAGCTTTCTTT. Protein product: CSVVWGSEAFF. Complete variable domain (other parts from reference TRBV29-1 and TRBJ1-1): SAVISQKPSRDICQRGTSLTIQCQVDSQVTMMFWYRQQPGQSLTLIATANQGSEATYESGFVIDKFPISRPNLTFSTLTVSNMSPEDSSIYLCSVVWGSEAFFGQGTRLTVV.

V and J are TRBV12-3 or TRBV12-4 and TRBJ1-1; no clear D gene. Between the trimmed V and J ends, which lost 0 bases and 3 bases, there was a span of 5 bases. This CDR3 contains 13 residues. This CDR3 reads CASSLAADTEAFF. The CDR3 DNA reads TGTGCCAGCAGTTTAGCGGCGGACACTGAAGCTTTCTTT.

J is TRBJ2-7 and V is TRBV28; 9 bases fit TRBD1. The CDR3 covers 17 residues. The trim removed 4 bases at V and 4 bases at J, leaving 14 bases unmatched. Germline V gene data show CDR1 as MDHEN and CDR2 as SYDVKM. The CDR3 nucleotides are TGTGCCAGCAGTTCCCGCGAGACAGGGGGAACGTTGTACGAGCAGTACTTC. Translation: CASSSRETGGTLYEQYF. Drawing the rest from reference TRBV28 and TRBJ2-7, the complete variable domain is DVKVTQSSRYLVKRTGEKVFLECVQDMDHENMFWYRQDPGLGLRLIYFSYDVKMKEKGDIPEGYSVSREKKERFSLILESASTNQTSMYLCASSSRETGGTLYEQYFGPGTRLTVT.

The CDR3 DNA is TGTGCCAGCAGCTTGAGAGGGACTAGCGGCCTCTACGAGCAGTACTTC. It codes for CASSLRGTSGLYEQYF. The chain has TRBV7-2 and TRBJ2-7, with 11 bases that match TRBD2. The CDR3 has 16 amino acids. V dropped 3 bases and J dropped 3; count of bases not matched to a gene: 7. Germline CDR1 is SGHTA and CDR2 is FQGNSA.

In its sample, this clonotype was seen many times. The chain carries TRBV7-2 and TRBJ2-3, with D hard to call. Trimming removed 5 bases from V and 5 bases from J, with 11 bases in between. The germline V gene has CDR1 SGHTA and CDR2 FQGNSA. CDR3 length: 13 amino acids. CDR3 DNA sequence: TGTGCCAGCAGCCGCCGCGGCGGAGATACGCAGTATTTT. Translating gives CASSRRGGDTQYF. Drawing the rest from reference TRBV7-2 and TRBJ2-3, the complete variable domain is GAGVSQSPSNKVTEKGKDVELRCDPISGHTALYWYRQSLGQGLEFLIYFQGNSAPDKSGLPSDRFSAERTGGSVSTLTIQRTQQEDSAVYLCASSRRGGDTQYFGPGTRLTVL.